This T cell receptor (beta chain) emerged from a study of blood T cell repertoires in COVID-19. Study summary: Some COVID-19 samples were acute and others convalescent; all came from the United States, Italy and Spain. Sample material is recorded as cDNA or gDNA derived from T cells, B-cell-depleted T cells, or PBMCs.

As originally analysed: Cell counts per sample came from amplifying reference gene primers. Repertoires were generated with immunoSEQ multiplex PCR, while TCRdb's copy carries only in-frame clones and drops some. The V and J calls and the clone size are those of that table, but D and trimming were determined from the DNA. Here the sample spans just over 150,000 clones, roughly four fifths being singletons. Germline V gene data show CDR1 as WNHNN and CDR2 as SYGVQD (reference sequence). This CDR3 has 15 residues. V was clipped by 6 bases and J by 0 bases; unmatched bases: 6. The J gene is TRBJ2-3, the V gene TRBV10-1; the match to TRBD2 covers 7 bases. The sequenced sample was peripheral blood. This sequence originates from a woman aged 80 or older with acute or convalescent COVID-19. The CDR3 loop is CASSASGGSTDTQYF. The CDR3 coding sequence is TGCGCCAGCAGCGCTAGCGGAGGAAGCACAGATACGCAGTATTTT.